A selection of T cell receptor beta chains follows, all from one sample in a study of CD8 T cells in Susac syndrome. MiXCR was run by TCRdb on the immunoSEQ multiplex PCR reads, yielding one entry per CDR3 protein. This sample has 170,000 or so distinct CDR3 sequences, with around 94% found just once. Specimen: CD4+ T cells from PBMCs. The receptors here all came from a human donor with Susac syndrome. Each CDR3 is given with its conserved first and last residue. Fields, in order: J gene, D gene, clone size, V gene, CDR3 protein, CDR3 DNA. The D gene is left open where the match is weak. Size is stated for part of the rows, as once, few or many counts, or as a class when the clone is expanded.

J gene: TRBJ1-2; D gene: TRBD1; clone size: NA; V gene: TRBV29-1; CDR3 protein: CSVEATGTGLGYTF; CDR3 DNA: TGCAGCGTTGAGGCTACCGGGACAGGGCTTGGCTACACCTTC
J gene: TRBJ2-5; D gene: NA; clone size: NA; V gene: TRBV28; CDR3 protein: CASSSPAVDQATQYF; CDR3 DNA: TGTGCCAGCAGTTCCCCTGCGGTAGACCAAGCGACCCAGTACTTC
J gene: TRBJ2-7; D gene: NA; clone size: NA; V gene: TRBV5-6; CDR3 protein: CASSLDIGEQYF; CDR3 DNA: TGTGCCAGCAGCTTGGACATCGGCGAGCAGTACTTC
J gene: TRBJ1-2; D gene: TRBD1; clone size: NA; V gene: TRBV20-1; CDR3 protein: CSATSRDSYGYTF; CDR3 DNA: TGCAGTGCGACCTCCCGGGACAGCTATGGCTACACCTTC
J gene: TRBJ1-1; D gene: NA; clone size: NA; V gene: TRBV20-1; CDR3 protein: CSASKGMGTEAFF; CDR3 DNA: TGCAGTGCTAGTAAGGGAATGGGCACTGAAGCTTTCTTT
J gene: TRBJ2-7; D gene: TRBD1; clone size: NA; V gene: TRBV7-6; CDR3 protein: CASSPGQPYEQYF; CDR3 DNA: TGTGCCAGCAGTCCGGGACAGCCCTACGAGCAGTACTTC
J gene: TRBJ1-5; D gene: NA; clone size: NA; V gene: TRBV20-1; CDR3 protein: CSARDDRNSNQPQHF; CDR3 DNA: TGCAGTGCTAGAGACGACAGGAATAGCAATCAGCCCCAGCATTTT
J gene: TRBJ2-6; D gene: NA; clone size: NA; V gene: TRBV6-5; CDR3 protein: CASSAGPSGANVLTF; CDR3 DNA: TGTGCCAGCAGTGCGGGCCCCTCTGGGGCCAACGTCCTGACTTTC
J gene: TRBJ2-7; D gene: NA; clone size: NA; V gene: TRBV20-1; CDR3 protein: CSAPKSRRVDEQYF; CDR3 DNA: TGCAGTGCTCCGAAGTCGAGGCGGGTTGACGAGCAGTACTTC
J gene: TRBJ2-5; D gene: TRBD2; clone size: NA; V gene: TRBV7-8; CDR3 protein: CASSLRGGARETQYF; CDR3 DNA: TGTGCCAGCAGCCTCCGGGGGGGGGCCCGAGAGACCCAGTACTTC
J gene: TRBJ2-2; D gene: TRBD2; clone size: NA; V gene: TRBV4-2; CDR3 protein: CASSQAGTSGSFSGELFF; CDR3 DNA: TGTGCCAGCAGCCAAGCTGGGACTAGCGGGAGTTTCTCCGGGGAGCTGTTTTTT
J gene: TRBJ2-3; D gene: NA; clone size: once; V gene: TRBV9; CDR3 protein: CASSLARVTDTQYF; CDR3 DNA: TGTGCCAGCAGCCTGGCCAGGGTCACAGATACGCAGTATTTT
J gene: TRBJ1-1; D gene: NA; clone size: once; V gene: TRBV29-1; CDR3 protein: CSVEPKMNTEAFF; CDR3 DNA: TGCAGCGTTGAACCGAAGATGAACACTGAAGCTTTCTTT
J gene: TRBJ1-2; D gene: NA; clone size: NA; V gene: TRBV11-2; CDR3 protein: CASSLAFRGSAGGYGYTF; CDR3 DNA: TGTGCCAGCAGCTTAGCTTTCCGAGGGAGTGCTGGTGGCTATGGCTACACCTTC
J gene: TRBJ2-7; D gene: TRBD1; clone size: NA; V gene: TRBV5-6; CDR3 protein: CASSYPTSRDRVGIHEQYF; CDR3 DNA: TGTGCCAGCAGCTATCCAACGTCCCGGGACAGGGTCGGGATCCACGAGCAGTACTTC
J gene: TRBJ2-2; D gene: TRBD2; clone size: NA; V gene: TRBV20-1; CDR3 protein: CSARLTSGRANTGELFF; CDR3 DNA: TGCAGTGCTAGATTGACTAGCGGGAGGGCGAACACCGGGGAGCTGTTTTTT
J gene: TRBJ2-1; D gene: TRBD2; clone size: NA; V gene: TRBV27; CDR3 protein: CASSPRTSGSNEQFF; CDR3 DNA: TGTGCCAGCAGTCCAAGGACTAGCGGGAGTAATGAGCAGTTCTTC
J gene: TRBJ1-1; D gene: NA; clone size: NA; V gene: TRBV18; CDR3 protein: CASSPSDRLNTEAFF; CDR3 DNA: TGTGCCAGCTCACCATCGGACAGACTGAACACTGAAGCTTTCTTT
J gene: TRBJ2-1; D gene: TRBD2; clone size: NA; V gene: TRBV7-9; CDR3 protein: CASSLKRGDNEQFF; CDR3 DNA: TGTGCCAGCAGCTTAAAGCGGGGCGACAATGAGCAGTTCTTC
J gene: TRBJ2-7; D gene: TRBD1; clone size: NA; V gene: TRBV20-1; CDR3 protein: CSALPGQAPSYEQYF; CDR3 DNA: TGCAGTGCTCTCCCGGGACAGGCCCCCTCCTACGAGCAGTACTTC
J gene: TRBJ1-2; D gene: TRBD1; clone size: NA; V gene: TRBV2; CDR3 protein: CASSADRGVYGYTF; CDR3 DNA: TGTGCCAGCAGTGCGGACAGGGGAGTTTATGGCTACACCTTC
J gene: TRBJ1-1; D gene: TRBD1; clone size: NA; V gene: TRBV13; CDR3 protein: CASSLGQKNTEAFF; CDR3 DNA: TGTGCCAGCAGCTTGGGACAGAAGAACACTGAAGCTTTCTTT
J gene: TRBJ2-1; D gene: NA; clone size: once; V gene: TRBV28; CDR3 protein: CASRLTGSNEQFF; CDR3 DNA: TGTGCCAGCAGGTTGACAGGCTCCAATGAGCAGTTCTTC
J gene: TRBJ1-4; D gene: NA; clone size: NA; V gene: TRBV7-9; CDR3 protein: CASSFGTTNEKLFF; CDR3 DNA: TGTGCCAGCAGCTTTGGTACAACTAATGAAAAACTGTTTTTT